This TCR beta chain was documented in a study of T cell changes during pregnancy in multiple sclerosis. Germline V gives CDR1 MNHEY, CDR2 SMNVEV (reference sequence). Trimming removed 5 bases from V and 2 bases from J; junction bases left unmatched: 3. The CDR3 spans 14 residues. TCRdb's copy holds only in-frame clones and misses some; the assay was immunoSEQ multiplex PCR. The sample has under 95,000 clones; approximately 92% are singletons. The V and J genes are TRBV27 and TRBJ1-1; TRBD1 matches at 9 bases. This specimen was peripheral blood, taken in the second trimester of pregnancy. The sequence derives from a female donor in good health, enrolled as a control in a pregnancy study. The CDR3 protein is CASSPDRGNTEAFF. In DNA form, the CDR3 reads TGTGCCAGCAGTCCGGACAGGGGCAACACTGAAGCTTTCTTT.